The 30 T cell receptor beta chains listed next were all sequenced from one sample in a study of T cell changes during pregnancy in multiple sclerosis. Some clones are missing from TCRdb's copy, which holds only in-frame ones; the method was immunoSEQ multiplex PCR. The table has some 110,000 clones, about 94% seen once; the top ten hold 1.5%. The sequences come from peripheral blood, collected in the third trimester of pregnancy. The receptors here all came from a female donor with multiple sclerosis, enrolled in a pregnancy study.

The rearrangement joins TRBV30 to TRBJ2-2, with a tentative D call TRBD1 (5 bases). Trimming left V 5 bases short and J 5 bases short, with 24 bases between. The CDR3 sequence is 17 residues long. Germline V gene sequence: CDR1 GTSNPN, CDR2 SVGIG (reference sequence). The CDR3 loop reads CAWGEKGLEWGTGELFF. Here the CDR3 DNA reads TGTGCCTGGGGGGAAAAGGGGCTAGAATGGGGAACCGGGGAGCTGTTTTTT.

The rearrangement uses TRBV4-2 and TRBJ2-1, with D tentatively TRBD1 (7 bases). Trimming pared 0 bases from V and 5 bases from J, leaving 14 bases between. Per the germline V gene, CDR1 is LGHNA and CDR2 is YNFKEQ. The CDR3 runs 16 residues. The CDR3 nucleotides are TGTGCCAGCAGCCAAGACTACAGGGGACTGGACAATGAGCAGTTCTTC. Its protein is CASSQDYRGLDNEQFF.

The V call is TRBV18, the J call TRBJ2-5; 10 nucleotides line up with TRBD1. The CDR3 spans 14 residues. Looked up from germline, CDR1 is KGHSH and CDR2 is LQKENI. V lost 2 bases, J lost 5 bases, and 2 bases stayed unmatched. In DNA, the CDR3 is TGTGCCAGCTCACCAGGGACAGGGGTGGAGACCCAGTACTTC. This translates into CASSPGTGVETQYF.

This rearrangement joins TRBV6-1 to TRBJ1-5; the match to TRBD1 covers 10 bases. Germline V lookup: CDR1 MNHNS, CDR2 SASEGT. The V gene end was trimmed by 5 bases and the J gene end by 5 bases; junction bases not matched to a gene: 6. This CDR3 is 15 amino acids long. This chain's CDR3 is CASSWTGTGDQPQHF. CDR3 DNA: TGTGCCAGCAGTTGGACCGGGACAGGGGATCAGCCCCAGCATTTT.

In DNA, the CDR3 is TGCGCCAGCAGCCAACAGTTAGCGGGTCTTTCCTACAATGAGCAGTTCTTC. This sequence encodes CASSQQLAGLSYNEQFF. V usage is TRBV4-1 and J usage is TRBJ2-1; TRBD2 aligns across 7 bases. CDR3 length equals 17 residues. Germline CDR1 reads MGHRA; CDR2 reads YSYEKL. V lost 2 bases, J lost 1 base, and 8 bases stayed unmatched.

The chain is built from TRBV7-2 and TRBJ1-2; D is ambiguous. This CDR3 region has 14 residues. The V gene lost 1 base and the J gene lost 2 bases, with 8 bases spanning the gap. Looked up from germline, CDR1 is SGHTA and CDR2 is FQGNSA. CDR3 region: CASSLVGRNYGYTF. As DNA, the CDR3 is TGTGCCAGCAGCTTAGTGGGCAGGAACTATGGCTACACCTTC. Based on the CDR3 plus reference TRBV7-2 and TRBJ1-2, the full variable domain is GAGVSQSPSNKVTEKGKDVELRCDPISGHTALYWYRQSLGQGLEFLIYFQGNSAPDKSGLPSDRFSAERTGGSVSTLTIQRTQQEDSAVYLCASSLVGRNYGYTFGSGTRLTVV.

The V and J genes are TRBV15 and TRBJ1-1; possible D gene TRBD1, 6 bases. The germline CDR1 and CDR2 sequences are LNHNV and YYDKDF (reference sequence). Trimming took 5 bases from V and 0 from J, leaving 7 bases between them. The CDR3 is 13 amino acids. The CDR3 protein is CATSGGLNTEAFF. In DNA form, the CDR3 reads TGTGCCACCAGCGGGGGCTTGAACACTGAAGCTTTCTTT.

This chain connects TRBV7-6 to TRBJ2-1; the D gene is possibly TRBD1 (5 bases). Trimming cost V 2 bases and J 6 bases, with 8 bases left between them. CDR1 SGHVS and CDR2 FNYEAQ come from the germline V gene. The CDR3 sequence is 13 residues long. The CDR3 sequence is CASSLSRGNEQFF. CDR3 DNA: TGTGCCAGCAGCTTAAGTAGGGGCAATGAGCAGTTCTTC.

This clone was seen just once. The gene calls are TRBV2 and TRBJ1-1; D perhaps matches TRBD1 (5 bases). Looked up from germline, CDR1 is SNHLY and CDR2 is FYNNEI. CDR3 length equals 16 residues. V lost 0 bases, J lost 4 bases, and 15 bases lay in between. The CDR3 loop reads CASSEARGGAITEAFF. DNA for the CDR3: TGTGCCAGCAGTGAAGCGCGCGGAGGGGCGATCACTGAAGCTTTCTTT.

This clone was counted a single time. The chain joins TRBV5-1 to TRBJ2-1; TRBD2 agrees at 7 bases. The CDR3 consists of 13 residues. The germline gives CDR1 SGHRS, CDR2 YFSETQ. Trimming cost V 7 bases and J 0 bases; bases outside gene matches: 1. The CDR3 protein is CASGEGSYNEQFF. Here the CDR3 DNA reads TGCGCCAGCGGGGAGGGCTCCTACAATGAGCAGTTCTTC.

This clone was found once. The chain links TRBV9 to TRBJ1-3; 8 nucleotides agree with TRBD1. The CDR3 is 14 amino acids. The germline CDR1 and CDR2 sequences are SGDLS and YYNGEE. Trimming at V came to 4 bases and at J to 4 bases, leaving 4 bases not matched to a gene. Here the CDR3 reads CASSIRDRGNTIYF. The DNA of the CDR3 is TGTGCCAGCAGCATCCGGGACAGGGGAAACACCATATATTTT.

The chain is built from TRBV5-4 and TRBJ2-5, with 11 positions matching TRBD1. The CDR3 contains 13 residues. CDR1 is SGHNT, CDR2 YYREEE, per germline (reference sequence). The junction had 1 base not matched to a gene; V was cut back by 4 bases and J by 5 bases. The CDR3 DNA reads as TGTGCCAGCAGCCGGGACAGGGGGGAGACCCAGTACTTC. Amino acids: CASSRDRGETQYF.

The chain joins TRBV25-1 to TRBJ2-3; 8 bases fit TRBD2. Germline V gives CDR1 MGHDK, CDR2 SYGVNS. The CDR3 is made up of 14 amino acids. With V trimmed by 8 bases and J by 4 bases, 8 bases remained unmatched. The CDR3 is CASRRTSYPDTQYF. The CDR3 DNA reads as TGTGCCAGCCGGCGGACTAGCTATCCAGATACGCAGTATTTT.

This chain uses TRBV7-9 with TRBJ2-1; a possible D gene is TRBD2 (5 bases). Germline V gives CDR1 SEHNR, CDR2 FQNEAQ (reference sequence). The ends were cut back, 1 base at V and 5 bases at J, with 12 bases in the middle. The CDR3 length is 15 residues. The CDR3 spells CASSLGSVVNNEQFF. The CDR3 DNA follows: TGTGCCAGCAGCTTAGGTAGCGTGGTCAACAATGAGCAGTTCTTC.

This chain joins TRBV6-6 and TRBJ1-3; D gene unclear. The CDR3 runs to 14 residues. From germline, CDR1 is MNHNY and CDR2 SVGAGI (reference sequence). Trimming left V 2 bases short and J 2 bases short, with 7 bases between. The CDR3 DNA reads TGTGCCAGCAGTTACGGAGAGGCTGGAAACACCATATATTTT. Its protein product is CASSYGEAGNTIYF.

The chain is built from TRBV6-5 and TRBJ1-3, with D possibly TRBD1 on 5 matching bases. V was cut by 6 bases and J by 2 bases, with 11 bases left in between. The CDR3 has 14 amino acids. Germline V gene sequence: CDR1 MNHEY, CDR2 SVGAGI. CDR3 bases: TGTGCCAGCAGGGGGAACAGGCCTGGAAACACCATATATTTT. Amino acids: CASRGNRPGNTIYF.

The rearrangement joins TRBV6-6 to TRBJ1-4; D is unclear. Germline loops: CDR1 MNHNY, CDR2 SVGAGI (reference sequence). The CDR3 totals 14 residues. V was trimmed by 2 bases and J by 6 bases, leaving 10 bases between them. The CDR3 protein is CASSYRPADEKLFF. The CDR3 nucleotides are TGTGCCAGCAGTTACAGACCGGCGGATGAAAAACTGTTTTTT.

The CDR3 DNA reads TGTGCCAGCACCTTCGGGTCCGATACGCAGTATTTT. This translates into CASTFGSDTQYF. The chain links TRBV6-6 to TRBJ2-3; D not resolved. Germline V gives CDR1 MNHNY, CDR2 SVGAGI (reference sequence). The CDR3 length is 12 residues. V was clipped by 7 bases and J by 6 bases, with 11 bases between them.

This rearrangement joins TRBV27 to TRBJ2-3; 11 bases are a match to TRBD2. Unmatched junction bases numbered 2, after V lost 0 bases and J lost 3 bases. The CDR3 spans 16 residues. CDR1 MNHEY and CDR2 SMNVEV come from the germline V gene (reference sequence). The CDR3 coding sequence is TGTGCCAGCAGTTTATCGAGACTAGCGGGAACAGATACGCAGTATTTT. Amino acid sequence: CASSLSRLAGTDTQYF.

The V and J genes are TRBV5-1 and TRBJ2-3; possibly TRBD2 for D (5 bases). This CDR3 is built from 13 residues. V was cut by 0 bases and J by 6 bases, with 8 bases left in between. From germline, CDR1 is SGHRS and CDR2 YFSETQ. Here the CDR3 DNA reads TGCGCCAGCAGCTTGGGGGAGTCGGATACGCAGTATTTT. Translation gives CASSLGESDTQYF.

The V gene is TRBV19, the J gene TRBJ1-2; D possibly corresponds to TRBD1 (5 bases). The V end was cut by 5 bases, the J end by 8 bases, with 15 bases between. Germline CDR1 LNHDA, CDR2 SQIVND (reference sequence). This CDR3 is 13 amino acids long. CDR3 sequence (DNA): TGTGCCAGTAGTCAGACAGAGACTCGGGGCTACACCTTC. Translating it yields CASSQTETRGYTF.

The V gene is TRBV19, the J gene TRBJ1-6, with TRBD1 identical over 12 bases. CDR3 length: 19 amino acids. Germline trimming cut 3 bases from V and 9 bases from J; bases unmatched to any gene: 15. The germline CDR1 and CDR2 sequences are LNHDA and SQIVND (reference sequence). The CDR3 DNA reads TGTGCCAGTAGTATCCTGGCCCCCGGGACAGGGGGCGTCGGTTCACCCCTCCACTTT. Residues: CASSILAPGTGGVGSPLHF. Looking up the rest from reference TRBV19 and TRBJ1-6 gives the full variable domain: DGGITQSPKYLFRKEGQNVTLSCEQNLNHDAMYWYRQDPGQGLRLIYYSQIVNDFQKGDIAEGYSVSREKKESFPLTVTSAQKNPTAFYLCASSILAPGTGGVGSPLHFGNGTRLTVT.

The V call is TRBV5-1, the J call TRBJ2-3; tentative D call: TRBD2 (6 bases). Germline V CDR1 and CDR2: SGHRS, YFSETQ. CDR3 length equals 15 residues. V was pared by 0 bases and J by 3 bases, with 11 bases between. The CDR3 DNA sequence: TGCGCCAGCAGCTTGGGACTAGTGGGGACAGATACGCAGTATTTT. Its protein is CASSLGLVGTDTQYF.

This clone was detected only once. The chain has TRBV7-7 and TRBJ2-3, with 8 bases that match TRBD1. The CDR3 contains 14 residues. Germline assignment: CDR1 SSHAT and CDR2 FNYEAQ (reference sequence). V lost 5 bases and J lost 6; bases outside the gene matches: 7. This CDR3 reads CASSLGQGRDTQYF. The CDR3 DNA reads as TGTGCCAGCAGCCTCGGACAGGGTCGGGATACGCAGTATTTT.

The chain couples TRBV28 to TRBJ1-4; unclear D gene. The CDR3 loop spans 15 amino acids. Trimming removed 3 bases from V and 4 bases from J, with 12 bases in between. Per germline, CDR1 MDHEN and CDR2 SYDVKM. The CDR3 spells CASSFQPGINEKLFF. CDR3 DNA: TGTGCCAGCAGTTTCCAACCGGGGATTAATGAAAAACTGTTTTTT.

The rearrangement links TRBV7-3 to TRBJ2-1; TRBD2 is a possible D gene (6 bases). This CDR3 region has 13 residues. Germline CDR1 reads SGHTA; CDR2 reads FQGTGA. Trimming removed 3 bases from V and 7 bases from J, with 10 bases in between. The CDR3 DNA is TGTGCCAGCAGCTTTAGCGGTGAGAATGAGCAGTTCTTC. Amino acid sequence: CASSFSGENEQFF.

The CDR3: CASSYSGQGRETQYF. As DNA, the CDR3 is TGTGCCAGCAGTTACTCAGGGCAGGGAAGGGAGACCCAGTACTTC. V usage is TRBV6-5 and J usage is TRBJ2-5; D is possibly TRBD1 (5 bases). The CDR3 has 15 amino acids. Looked up from germline, CDR1 is MNHEY and CDR2 is SVGAGI. Trimming shortened V by 0 bases and J by 5 bases, and 13 bases separated the two germline ends.

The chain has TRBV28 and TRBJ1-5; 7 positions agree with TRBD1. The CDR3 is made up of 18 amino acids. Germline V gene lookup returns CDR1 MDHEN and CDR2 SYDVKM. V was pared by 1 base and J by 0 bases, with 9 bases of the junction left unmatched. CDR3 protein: CASSLSGTEALSNQPQHF. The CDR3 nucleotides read TGTGCCAGCAGTTTATCCGGGACAGAGGCCCTTAGCAATCAGCCCCAGCATTTT.

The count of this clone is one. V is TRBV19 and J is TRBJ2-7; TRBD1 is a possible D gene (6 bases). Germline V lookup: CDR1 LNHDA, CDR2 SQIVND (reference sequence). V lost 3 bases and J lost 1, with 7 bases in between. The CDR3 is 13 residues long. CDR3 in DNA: TGTGCCAGTAGTATCGGACAGTCCTACGAGCAGTACTTC. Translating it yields CASSIGQSYEQYF.

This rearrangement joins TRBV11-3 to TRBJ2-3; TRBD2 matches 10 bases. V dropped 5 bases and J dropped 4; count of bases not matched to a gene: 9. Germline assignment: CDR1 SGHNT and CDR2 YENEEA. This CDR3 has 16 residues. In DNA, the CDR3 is TGTGCCAGCAGCCCCGGGACTAGCGCCGGGTCAGATACGCAGTATTTT. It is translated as CASSPGTSAGSDTQYF.